The 7 T cell receptor beta chains in this list originate from one sample, sequenced in a study of T-cell memory formation after mild COVID-19. TCRdb reanalysed the 5' RACE reads using MiXCR and keeps one entry per CDR3 protein. This sample has over 95,000 distinct CDR3 sequences, with about a fifth found just once. Source material: PBMCs or a T cell subset sorted from them (not recorded which). These receptors all stem from a man between 18 and 29 years old who had mild COVID-19 (a few samples of this study predate the infection). Cell type and time point are not known.

CDR3 sequence reads: CASSRRAGSPSNEQFF. The CDR3 DNA follows: TGTGCCAGCAGCCGACGGGCGGGATCCCCCTCCAATGAGCAGTTCTTC. This sequence joins TRBV5-5 and TRBJ2-1, with D tentatively TRBD2 (6 bases). With 4 bases removed from V and 6 bases from J, the gap between germline ends came to 20 bases. This CDR3 has 16 residues. Germline V lookup: CDR1 SGHKS, CDR2 YYEKEE (reference sequence).

This clonotype was counted between two and nine times. The chain uses TRBV4-3 and TRBJ2-7; 9 bases align to TRBD2. CDR3 length equals 15 residues. J lost 6 bases, V lost 0 bases, and 6 bases had no gene match. CDR1 and CDR2 (germline): LGHNA, YSLEER. DNA of the CDR3: TGCGCCAGCAGCCAAGATCTAGCGGGGACGGTCGAGCAGTACTTC. Its translation is CASSQDLAGTVEQYF.

This clonotype was observed a handful of times. This chain connects TRBV18 to TRBJ2-2; D is uncertain. The CDR3 is 14 amino acids. The germline V and J ends were trimmed by 6 bases and 1 base, with 9 bases remaining between them. Germline V gene sequence: CDR1 KGHSH, CDR2 LQKENI. This CDR3 reads CASSAVGNTGELFF. As DNA, the CDR3 is TGTGCCAGCTCGGCGGTGGGGAACACCGGGGAGCTGTTTTTT.

A single count supports this clonotype. The chain combines TRBV5-6 with TRBJ1-5, with D possibly being TRBD1 (5 bases). CDR1 and CDR2 (germline): SGHDT, YYEEEE. The V end lost 2 bases, the J end lost 4 bases, and 10 bases lay between the germline ends. CDR3 length equals 14 residues. The CDR3 coding sequence is TGTGCCAGCAGCTTCGAGACAGTAAATCAGCCCCAGCATTTT. This sequence encodes CASSFETVNQPQHF.

CDR3 region: CASSSAQNTEAFF. DNA for the CDR3: TGTGCCAGCAGCTCGGCGCAAAACACTGAAGCTTTCTTT. V is TRBV7-9 and J is TRBJ1-1; no clear D. V was cut by 4 bases and J by 2 bases, with 8 bases left in between. This CDR3 comprises 13 residues. The germline V gene has CDR1 SEHNR and CDR2 FQNEAQ (reference sequence).

The rearrangement uses TRBV7-9 and TRBJ2-1; TRBD1 agrees at 11 bases. This CDR3 contains 16 residues. V was pared by 3 bases and J by 9 bases, with 10 bases of the junction left unmatched. The germline gives CDR1 SEHNR, CDR2 FQNEAQ (reference sequence). CDR3 in amino acids: CASSLDSGQGVGEQFF. The CDR3 region has the DNA TGTGCCAGCAGCTTGGACTCGGGACAGGGGGTTGGTGAGCAGTTCTTC.

This clonotype was found a few times. The V call is TRBV4-1, the J call TRBJ1-5, with D perhaps TRBD1 (5 bases). This CDR3 has 15 residues. V lost 1 base and J 4 bases, leaving 11 bases between the germline ends. The germline V gene encodes CDR1 MGHRA and CDR2 YSYEKL. CDR3 nucleotides: TGCGCCAGCAGCCAAGTGTCCGGGGGGAATCAGCCCCAGCATTTT. Translated, it gives CASSQVSGGNQPQHF.